These 32 T cell receptor beta chains were sequenced from one sample in a study of control samples from healthy donors and cancer patients. Measured with immunoSEQ multiplex PCR; TCRdb has only the in-frame clones, and not every one. The sample includes about 410,000 clones, approximately 92% of them seen just once. The sequencing input was PBMCs. Receptor source: a man aged 35 to 55 with head and neck cancer.

The chain combines TRBV19 with TRBJ2-7, with TRBD1 identical over 7 bases. V lost 7 bases to trimming and J lost 0 bases; unmatched junction nucleotides: 6. CDR3 length equals 14 residues. Germline V gives CDR1 LNHDA, CDR2 SQIVND (reference sequence). The CDR3: CASKRGQTSYEQYF. CDR3 DNA: TGTGCCAGTAAAAGGGGACAGACCTCCTACGAGCAGTACTTC.

This sequence joins TRBV27 and TRBJ1-5; D unresolved. The CDR3 has 15 residues. CDR1 is MNHEY, CDR2 SMNVEV, per germline (reference sequence). The V end was cut by 5 bases, the J end by 4 bases, with 15 bases between. CDR3 in amino acids: CASSLTNPGNQPQHF. CDR3 nucleotide sequence: TGTGCCAGCAGTCTAACGAACCCTGGGAATCAGCCCCAGCATTTT.

The genes are TRBV27 and TRBJ2-7; 10 bases align to TRBD2. J lost 5 bases, V lost 7 bases, and 8 bases had no gene match. The CDR3 covers 14 residues. CDR1 and CDR2 (germline): MNHEY, SMNVEV (reference sequence). The CDR3 nucleotides read TGTGCCAGCACCCGAACTAGCGGGAATGACGAGCAGTACTTC. Translating it yields CASTRTSGNDEQYF.

The rearrangement uses TRBV6-5 and TRBJ1-1, with 8 bases aligning to TRBD1. CDR3 length: 16 amino acids. Germline V gene sequence: CDR1 MNHEY, CDR2 SVGAGI. V shed 2 bases and J 4 bases; nucleotides not matched to a gene: 9. The CDR3 loop reads CASSYRAGGISTEAFF. Here the CDR3 DNA reads TGTGCCAGCAGTTACAGGGCAGGGGGCATCAGCACTGAAGCTTTCTTT.

The chain recombines TRBV5-1 with TRBJ1-2; 7 bases fit TRBD1. J lost 4 bases, V lost 2 bases, and 8 bases had no gene match. The germline gives CDR1 SGHRS, CDR2 YFSETQ. This CDR3 has 15 amino acids. CDR3 DNA: TGCGCCAGCAGCTTCGAAAACAGGGACAGCTATGGCTACACCTTC. It is translated as CASSFENRDSYGYTF.

The rearrangement links TRBV19 to TRBJ1-5, with D unclear. The CDR3 length is 17 residues. V shed 1 base and J shed 7 bases, with 20 bases lying between them. The germline gives CDR1 LNHDA, CDR2 SQIVND (reference sequence). The CDR3 DNA reads as TGTGCCAGTAGTATAGGCGGGAACCCCAGGAGGAAACAGCCCCAGCATTTT. Protein product: CASSIGGNPRRKQPQHF.

The rearrangement uses TRBV13 and TRBJ1-1; TRBD1 matches at 8 bases. The ends lost 5 bases at V and 0 bases at J; junction bases unmatched: 5. Germline lookup yields CDR1 PRHDT and CDR2 FYEKMQ (reference sequence). The CDR3 contains 15 residues. The CDR3 region is CASSTWTGLNTEAFF. The DNA of the CDR3 is TGTGCCAGCAGCACCTGGACAGGGCTGAACACTGAAGCTTTCTTT.

This chain joins TRBV5-1 and TRBJ2-3; 14 bases match TRBD2. Trimming removed 5 bases from V and 9 bases from J; junction bases left unmatched: 11. The CDR3 is 16 amino acids. Germline loops: CDR1 SGHRS, CDR2 YFSETQ. The CDR3 is CASSTTSGRAGETQYF. The CDR3 DNA reads TGCGCCAGCAGTACGACTAGCGGGAGGGCCGGCGAAACGCAGTATTTT.

V usage is TRBV7-6 and J usage is TRBJ2-2, with 9 positions matching TRBD2. V gave up 3 bases and J gave up 10 bases; unmatched junction bases: 12. The CDR3 has 16 residues. CDR1 is SGHVS and CDR2 is FNYEAQ in the germline V gene. For the CDR3, the DNA is TGTGCCAGCAGCTTGGGCCCAGGACTAGCGTCTGTGGAGCTGTTTTTT. As protein: CASSLGPGLASVELFF.

The chain joins TRBV12-5 to TRBJ2-7, with TRBD2 as a possible D gene (5 bases). Trimming pared 4 bases from V and 6 bases from J, leaving 10 bases between. CDR1 LGHNT and CDR2 FRNRAP come from the germline V gene. The CDR3 spans 12 residues. The CDR3 coding sequence is TGTGCTAGTGGTTATGGGAGTCCCGAGCAGTACTTC. This codes for CASGYGSPEQYF.

The chain has TRBV20-1 and TRBJ2-3; D remains ambiguous. The CDR3 has 10 residues. Germline-derived CDR1 and CDR2 are DFQATT and SNEGSKA (reference sequence). The germline V and J ends were trimmed by 7 bases and 0 bases, with 2 bases remaining between them. The CDR3 spells CSGSTDTQYF. The CDR3 coding sequence is TGCAGTGGCAGCACAGATACGCAGTATTTT.

The chain combines TRBV6-5 with TRBJ2-7, with 8 bases matching TRBD2. Germline CDR1 and CDR2: MNHEY and SVGAGI. The CDR3 has 16 residues. The trim removed 0 bases at V and 4 bases at J, leaving 8 bases unmatched. This CDR3 reads CASSYSLTGGLYEQYF. The CDR3 DNA is TGTGCCAGCAGTTACTCGCTTACGGGGGGGCTTTACGAGCAGTACTTC.

J is TRBJ1-5 and V is TRBV19; no reliable D call. CDR1 is LNHDA and CDR2 is SQIVND in the germline V gene (reference sequence). This CDR3 has 14 amino acids. The germline V and J ends were trimmed by 9 bases and 0 bases, with 12 bases remaining between them. The CDR3 DNA reads TGTGCCAGCCAAGTCCGAGATAGCAATCAGCCCCAGCATTTT. Translating gives CASQVRDSNQPQHF.

The chain links TRBV5-6 to TRBJ1-1; no definite D call. CDR1 and CDR2 (germline): SGHDT, YYEEEE. V shed 4 bases and J shed 4 bases, with 17 bases lying between them. The CDR3 runs 15 residues. DNA of the CDR3: TGTGCCAGCAGCCCCTTGAAGGGTATCGGCACTGAAGCTTTCTTT. It specifies CASSPLKGIGTEAFF.

The chain links TRBV7-2 to TRBJ1-2, with D possibly being TRBD1 (5 bases). V lost 1 base, J lost 5 bases, and 8 bases lay in between. The length of the CDR3 is 13 residues. Germline V gene data show CDR1 as SGHTA and CDR2 as FQGNSA. As DNA, the CDR3 is TGTGCCAGCAGCTTAGAACAGGCGTATGGCTACACCTTC. Translated, it gives CASSLEQAYGYTF.

This sequence joins TRBV28 and TRBJ1-4, with D perhaps TRBD1 (6 bases). CDR1 is MDHEN, CDR2 SYDVKM, per germline. The germline V and J ends were trimmed by 3 bases and 14 bases, with 22 bases remaining between them. There are 15 residues in the CDR3. The CDR3 loop reads CASSFSRGLLGNLFF. The CDR3 nucleotides read TGTGCCAGCAGTTTTTCTCGGGGGCTCCTTGGTAATCTGTTTTTT. The full variable domain, with the rest looked up from reference TRBV28 and TRBJ1-4, is DVKVTQSSRYLVKRTGEKVFLECVQDMDHENMFWYRQDPGLGLRLIYFSYDVKMKEKGDIPEGYSVSREKKERFSLILESASTNQTSMYLCASSFSRGLLGNLFFGSGTQLSVL.

The chain uses TRBV18 and TRBJ2-2; 11 bases fit TRBD1. J lost 0 bases, V lost 4 bases, and 7 bases had no gene match. Germline values: CDR1 KGHSH, CDR2 LQKENI. The length of the CDR3 is 18 residues. The CDR3 is CASSRRTGGDANTGELFF. Written as DNA, the CDR3 is TGTGCCAGCTCACGCCGGACAGGGGGCGATGCGAACACCGGGGAGCTGTTTTTT. Supplemented by reference TRBV18 and TRBJ2-2, the full variable domain reads NAGVMQNPRHLVRRRGQEARLRCSPMKGHSHVYWYRQLPEEGLKFMVYLQKENIIDESGMPKERFSAEFPKEGPSILRIQQVVRGDSAAYFCASSRRTGGDANTGELFFGEGSRLTVL.

This chain joins TRBV19 and TRBJ1-2; D may be TRBD1 (6 bases). Germline CDR1 reads LNHDA; CDR2 reads SQIVND (reference sequence). The CDR3 runs 14 residues. Deletions cut 3 bases from V and 3 bases from J, with 11 bases between. CDR3 sequence (DNA): TGTGCCAGTAGTATCGAGGCAGGGGACTATGGCTACACCTTC. Amino acid sequence: CASSIEAGDYGYTF.

This chain connects TRBV18 to TRBJ2-3, with D tentatively TRBD1 or TRBD2 (5 bases each). Looked up from germline, CDR1 is KGHSH and CDR2 is LQKENI. The V end lost 0 bases, the J end lost 0 bases, and 10 bases lay between the germline ends. The CDR3 contains 16 residues. The CDR3 bases are TGTGCCAGCTCACCACCGTACAGGACTAGCACAGATACGCAGTATTTT. Translation gives CASSPPYRTSTDTQYF.

This chain links TRBV25-1 with TRBJ2-5, with TRBD2 as a possible D gene (5 bases). Trimming took off 0 bases at V and 3 bases at J, with 8 bases between the two ends. Germline V gene sequence: CDR1 MGHDK, CDR2 SYGVNS. The CDR3 extends over 14 amino acids. CDR3 coding DNA: TGTGCCAGCAGTGAATATTACGGGAAAGAGACCCAGTACTTC. This codes for CASSEYYGKETQYF.

This clone was recorded only once. The chain combines TRBV7-9 with TRBJ2-3; D is perhaps TRBD1 or TRBD2 (5 bases each). V was shortened by 2 bases and J by 2 bases, with 8 bases between the two germline ends. Germline V lookup: CDR1 SEHNR, CDR2 FQNEAQ (reference sequence). This CDR3 has 14 amino acids. The CDR3 protein is CASSLLGVTDTQYF. The CDR3 nucleotides read TGTGCCAGCAGCTTATTGGGGGTCACAGATACGCAGTATTTT.

This chain connects TRBV9 to TRBJ2-2; a weak D match, TRBD1 (5 bases). Germline V gene sequence: CDR1 SGDLS, CDR2 YYNGEE. Trimming shortened V by 4 bases and J by 2 bases, and 12 bases separated the two germline ends. CDR3 size: 15 residues. CDR3 sequence: CASSPRQPNTGELFF. The CDR3 nucleotides are TGTGCCAGCAGCCCTAGACAGCCCAACACCGGGGAGCTGTTTTTT.

This clone was detected only once. The chain uses TRBV7-8 and TRBJ2-7, with TRBD1 identical over 10 bases. The CDR3 has 18 amino acids. After removal of 5 bases from V and 1 base from J, the junction contained 14 bases not matched to a gene. CDR1 SGHVS and CDR2 FQNEAQ come from the germline V gene. The CDR3 coding sequence is TGTGCCAGCAGCGGGGGACAGGGGAATCAAGGTCTGTCCTACGAGCAGTACTTC. Protein: CASSGGQGNQGLSYEQYF.

The chain uses TRBV5-5 and TRBJ2-5, with a tentative D call TRBD2 (5 bases). The CDR3 loop spans 14 amino acids. Germline CDR1 SGHKS, CDR2 YYEKEE (reference sequence). V gave up 7 bases and J gave up 5 bases, with 18 bases separating them. CDR3 residues: CASGLGPSQETQYF. In DNA form, the CDR3 reads TGTGCCAGCGGACTCGGACCAAGCCAGGAGACCCAGTACTTC.

Of note for this clone: This specimen includes other DNA sequences encoding the same CDR3. The chain uses TRBV2 and TRBJ2-5, with no clear D. The CDR3 sequence is 12 residues long. The ends were cut back, 6 bases at V and 4 bases at J, with 9 bases in the middle. Germline assignment: CDR1 SNHLY and CDR2 FYNNEI. The CDR3: CASRDRGETQYF. The CDR3 DNA reads TGTGCCAGCAGGGACCGAGGAGAGACCCAGTACTTC. The variable domain in full, completed from reference TRBV2 and TRBJ2-5, reads EPEVTQTPSHQVTQMGQEVILRCVPISNHLYFYWYRQILGQKVEFLVSFYNNEISEKSEIFDDQFSVERPDGSNFTLKIRSTKLEDSAMYFCASRDRGETQYFGPGTRLLVL.

The chain combines TRBV18 with TRBJ2-5; D might be TRBD2 (6 bases). Germline CDR1 reads KGHSH; CDR2 reads LQKENI. Trimming cost V 2 bases and J 5 bases, with 15 bases left between them. The CDR3 covers 15 residues. CDR3 sequence (DNA): TGTGCCAGCTCACCATGGCGGGGTATGGCTGAGACCCAGTACTTC. Amino acid sequence: CASSPWRGMAETQYF.

The V call is TRBV6-2 or TRBV6-3, the J call TRBJ2-4, with D possibly matching TRBD2 (6 bases). Germline V gene lookup returns CDR1 MNHEY and CDR2 SVGEGT. The CDR3 is 18 amino acids. Trimming pared 2 bases from V and 0 bases from J, leaving 17 bases between. The CDR3: CASSYPLGSGVAKNIQYF. For the CDR3, the DNA is TGTGCCAGCAGTTACCCCTTGGGGTCGGGGGTAGCCAAAAACATTCAGTACTTC.

This clone was counted a single time. The chain couples TRBV24-1 to TRBJ2-1; no reliable D call. Germline loops: CDR1 KGHDR, CDR2 SFDVKD. Trimming took off 2 bases at V and 6 bases at J, with 4 bases between the two ends. This CDR3 spans 12 amino acids. The CDR3 loop is CATSDSLNEQFF. The CDR3 DNA follows: TGTGCCACCAGTGATTCACTCAATGAGCAGTTCTTC.

V is TRBV3-1 (or the pseudogene TRBV3-2) and J is TRBJ2-7; no reliable D call. Per germline, CDR1 LGHDT and CDR2 YNNKEL (reference sequence). The CDR3 totals 14 residues. V dropped 5 bases and J dropped 3 bases, with 14 bases sitting between them. CDR3 bases: TGTGCCAGCAGCGCTGTGGGTCGGCTCTACGAGCAGTACTTC. This gives the protein CASSAVGRLYEQYF.

The chain is built from TRBV5-5 and TRBJ2-7; D possibly corresponds to TRBD1 (6 bases). CDR1 SGHKS and CDR2 YYEKEE come from the germline V gene (reference sequence). The V end was cut by 0 bases, the J end by 7 bases, with 11 bases between. The CDR3 has 13 residues. Here the CDR3 DNA reads TGTGCCAGCAGCTTGGGGGACATGGGGGAGCAGTACTTC. Protein sequence: CASSLGDMGEQYF.

The chain employs TRBV6-5 and TRBJ2-7; D gene uncertain. The CDR3 contains 11 residues. Germline V CDR1 and CDR2: MNHEY, SVGAGI. V lost 6 bases and J lost 4, with 7 bases in between. Here the CDR3 reads CASRVNYEQYF. The CDR3 DNA sequence: TGTGCCAGCAGGGTCAATTACGAGCAGTACTTC.

This clone was found once. The genes are TRBV19 and TRBJ2-3, with 11 bases identical to TRBD2. Germline assignment: CDR1 LNHDA and CDR2 SQIVND (reference sequence). V trimming: 3 bases; J trimming: 2 bases; junction bases outside the gene matches: 10. The CDR3 extends over 18 amino acids. The CDR3 DNA follows: TGTGCCAGTAGTATTACCCATCTAGCGGGGGGCTACACAGATACGCAGTATTTT. This encodes CASSITHLAGGYTDTQYF. Variable domain in full (rest from reference TRBV19 and TRBJ2-3): DGGITQSPKYLFRKEGQNVTLSCEQNLNHDAMYWYRQDPGQGLRLIYYSQIVNDFQKGDIAEGYSVSREKKESFPLTVTSAQKNPTAFYLCASSITHLAGGYTDTQYFGPGTRLTVL.